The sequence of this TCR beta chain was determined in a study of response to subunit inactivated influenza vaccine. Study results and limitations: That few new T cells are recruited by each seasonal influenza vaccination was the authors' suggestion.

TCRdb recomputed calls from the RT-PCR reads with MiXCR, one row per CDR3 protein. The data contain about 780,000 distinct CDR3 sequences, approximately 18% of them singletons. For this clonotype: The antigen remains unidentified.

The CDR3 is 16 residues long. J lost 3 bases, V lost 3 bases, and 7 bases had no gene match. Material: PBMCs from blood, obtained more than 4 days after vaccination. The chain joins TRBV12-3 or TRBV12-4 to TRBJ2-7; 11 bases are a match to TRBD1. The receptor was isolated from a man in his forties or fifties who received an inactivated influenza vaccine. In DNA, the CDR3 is TGTGCCAGCAGTTTCGGGTGGGACAGGGGGATCTACGAGCAGTACTTC. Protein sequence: CASSFGWDRGIYEQYF.